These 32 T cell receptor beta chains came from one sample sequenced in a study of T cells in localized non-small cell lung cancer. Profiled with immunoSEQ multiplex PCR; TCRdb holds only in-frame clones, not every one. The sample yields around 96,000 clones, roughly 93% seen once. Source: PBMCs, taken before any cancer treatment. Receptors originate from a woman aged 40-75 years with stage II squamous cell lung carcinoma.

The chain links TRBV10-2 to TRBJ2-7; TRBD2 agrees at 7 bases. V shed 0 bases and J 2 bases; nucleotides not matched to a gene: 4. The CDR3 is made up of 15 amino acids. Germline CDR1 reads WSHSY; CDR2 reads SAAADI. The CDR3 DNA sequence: TGCGCCAGCAGTGAGTCAGCGGGACTAACCTACGAGCAGTACTTC. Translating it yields CASSESAGLTYEQYF.

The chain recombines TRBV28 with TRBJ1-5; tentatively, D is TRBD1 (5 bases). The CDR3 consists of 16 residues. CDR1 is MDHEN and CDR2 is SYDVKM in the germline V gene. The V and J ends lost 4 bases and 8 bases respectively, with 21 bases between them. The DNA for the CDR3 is TGTGCCAGCAGTTCCCTAATAGGGGCGAGTATTGAGCCCCAGCATTTT. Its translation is CASSSLIGASIEPQHF.

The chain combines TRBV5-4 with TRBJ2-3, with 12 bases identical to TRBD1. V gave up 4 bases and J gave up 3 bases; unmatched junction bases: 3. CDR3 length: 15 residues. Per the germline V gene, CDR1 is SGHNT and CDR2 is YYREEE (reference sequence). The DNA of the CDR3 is TGTGCCAGCAGCCCGGGACAGGGGGCAACAGATACGCAGTATTTT. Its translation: CASSPGQGATDTQYF.

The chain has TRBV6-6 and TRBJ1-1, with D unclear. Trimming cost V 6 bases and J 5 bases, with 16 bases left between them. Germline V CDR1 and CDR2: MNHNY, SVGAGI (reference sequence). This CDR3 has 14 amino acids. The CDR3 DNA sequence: TGTGCCAGCAGACCCCGGGGTTCGGGGACTGAAGCTTTCTTT. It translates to CASRPRGSGTEAFF.

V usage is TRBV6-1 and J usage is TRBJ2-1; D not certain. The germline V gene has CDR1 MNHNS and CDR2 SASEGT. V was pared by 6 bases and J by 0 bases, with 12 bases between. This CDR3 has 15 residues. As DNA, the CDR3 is TGTGCCAGCAGCGAACTCTTAAGCTCCTACAATGAGCAGTTCTTC. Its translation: CASSELLSSYNEQFF.

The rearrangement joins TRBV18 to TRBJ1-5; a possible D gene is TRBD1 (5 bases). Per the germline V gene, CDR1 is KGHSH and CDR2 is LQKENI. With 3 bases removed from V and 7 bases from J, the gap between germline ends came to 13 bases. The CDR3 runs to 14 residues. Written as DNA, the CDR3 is TGTGCCAGCTCACCGGAGGTCCAGGGACAGCCCCAGCATTTT. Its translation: CASSPEVQGQPQHF.

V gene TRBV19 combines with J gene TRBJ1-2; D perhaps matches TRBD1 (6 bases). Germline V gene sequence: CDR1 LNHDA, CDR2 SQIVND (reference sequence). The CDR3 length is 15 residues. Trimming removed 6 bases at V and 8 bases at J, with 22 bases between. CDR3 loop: CASSPVGTSAMGYTF. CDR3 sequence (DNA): TGTGCCAGTAGCCCGGTTGGGACAAGCGCTATGGGCTACACCTTC.

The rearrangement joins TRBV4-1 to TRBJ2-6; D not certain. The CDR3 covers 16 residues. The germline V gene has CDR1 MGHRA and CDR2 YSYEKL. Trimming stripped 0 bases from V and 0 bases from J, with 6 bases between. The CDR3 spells CASSQERNSGANVLTF. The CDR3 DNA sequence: TGCGCCAGCAGCCAAGAACGGAACTCTGGGGCCAACGTCCTGACTTTC.

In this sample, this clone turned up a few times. In DNA form, the CDR3 reads TGTGCCAGCAGTTACGGGACGAACACTGAAGCTTTCTTT. Encoded protein: CASSYGTNTEAFF. The chain combines TRBV6-5 with TRBJ1-1; maybe TRBD1 (5 bases). Trimming took off 2 bases at V and 1 base at J, with 5 bases between the two ends. CDR3 length equals 13 residues. Germline values: CDR1 MNHEY, CDR2 SVGAGI.

CDR3 sequence: CASSPSTNEKLFF. The CDR3 bases are TGTGCCAGCAGCCCTTCAACTAATGAAAAACTGTTTTTT. This chain uses TRBV11-2 with TRBJ1-4; D is uncertain. Between the trimmed V and J ends, which lost 5 bases and 0 bases, there was a span of 4 bases. The CDR3 sequence is 13 residues long. Germline V lookup: CDR1 SGHAT, CDR2 FQNNGV. Using reference TRBV11-2 and TRBJ1-4 for the parts outside the CDR3, the full variable domain is EAGVAQSPRYKIIEKRQSVAFWCNPISGHATLYWYQQILGQGPKLLIQFQNNGVVDDSQLPKDRFSAERLKGVDSTLKIQPAKLEDSAVYLCASSPSTNEKLFFGSGTQLSVL.

The CDR3 bases are TGCGCCAGCAGCCAGGGACAAGAAGCTTTCTTT. It is translated as CASSQGQEAFF. The chain carries TRBV4-1 and TRBJ1-1, with D tentatively TRBD1 (6 bases). Germline CDR1 is MGHRA and CDR2 is YSYEKL. This CDR3 is 11 amino acids long. The V and J ends lost 3 bases and 8 bases respectively, with 7 bases between them.

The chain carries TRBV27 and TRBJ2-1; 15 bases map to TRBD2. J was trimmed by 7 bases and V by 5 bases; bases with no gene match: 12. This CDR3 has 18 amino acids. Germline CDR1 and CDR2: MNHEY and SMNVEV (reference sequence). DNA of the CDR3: TGTGCCAGCAGTCCTCGGACTAGCGGGGGGGCCGCTGGAAATGAGCAGTTCTTC. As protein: CASSPRTSGGAAGNEQFF.

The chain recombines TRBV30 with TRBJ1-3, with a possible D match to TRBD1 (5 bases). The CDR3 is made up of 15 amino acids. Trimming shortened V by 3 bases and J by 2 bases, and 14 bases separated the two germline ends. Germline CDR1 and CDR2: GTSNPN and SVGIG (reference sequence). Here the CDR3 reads CAWSRTRGAGNTIYF. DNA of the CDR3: TGTGCCTGGAGCCGCACCCGGGGGGCTGGAAACACCATATATTTT.

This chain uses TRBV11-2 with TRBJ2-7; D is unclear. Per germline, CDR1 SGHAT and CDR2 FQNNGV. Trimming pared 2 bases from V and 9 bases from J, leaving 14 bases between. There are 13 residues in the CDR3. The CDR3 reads CASSLSPPARQYF. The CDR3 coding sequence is TGTGCCAGCAGCTTATCTCCTCCCGCGCGGCAGTACTTC.

Written as DNA, the CDR3 is TGTGCCAGCAGTTTAAAGGGGGCGGTCGGGAACACTGAAGCTTTCTTT. This sequence encodes CASSLKGAVGNTEAFF. J is TRBJ1-1 and V is TRBV27, with 7 bases aligning to TRBD1. The CDR3 loop spans 16 amino acids. Germline V lookup: CDR1 MNHEY, CDR2 SMNVEV (reference sequence). The junction had 7 bases not matched to a gene; V was cut back by 2 bases and J by 1 base.

CDR3 sequence (DNA): TGTGCCAGCAGCTTCCGAACCGGACTTTTCCCAGACTCCTACGAGCAGTACTTC. This encodes CASSFRTGLFPDSYEQYF. This chain uses TRBV7-2 with TRBJ2-7; weak D call: TRBD2 (5 bases). V was pared by 3 bases and J by 0 bases, with 21 bases between. The germline CDR1 and CDR2 sequences are SGHTA and FQGNSA. CDR3 length: 18 amino acids.

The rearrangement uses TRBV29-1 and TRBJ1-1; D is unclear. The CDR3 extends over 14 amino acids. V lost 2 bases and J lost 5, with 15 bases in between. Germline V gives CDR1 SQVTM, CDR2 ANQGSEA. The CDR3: CSVEWSLVGTEAFF. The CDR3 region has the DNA TGCAGCGTTGAATGGTCGCTGGTTGGGACTGAAGCTTTCTTT. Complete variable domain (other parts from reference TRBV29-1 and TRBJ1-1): SAVISQKPSRDICQRGTSLTIQCQVDSQVTMMFWYRQQPGQSLTLIATANQGSEATYESGFVIDKFPISRPNLTFSTLTVSNMSPEDSSIYLCSVEWSLVGTEAFFGQGTRLTVV.

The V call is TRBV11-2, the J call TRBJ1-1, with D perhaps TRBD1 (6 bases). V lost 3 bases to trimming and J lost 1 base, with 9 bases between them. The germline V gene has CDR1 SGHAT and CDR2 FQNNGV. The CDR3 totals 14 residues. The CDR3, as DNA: TGTGCCAGCAGCTTCGGAGGGGGGAACACTGAAGCTTTCTTT. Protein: CASSFGGGNTEAFF.

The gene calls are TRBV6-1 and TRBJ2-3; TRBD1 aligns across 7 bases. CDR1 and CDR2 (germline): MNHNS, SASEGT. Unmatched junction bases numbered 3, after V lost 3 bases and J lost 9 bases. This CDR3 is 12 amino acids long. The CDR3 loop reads CASSETQGTQYF. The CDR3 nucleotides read TGTGCCAGCAGTGAGACACAGGGGACGCAGTATTTT.

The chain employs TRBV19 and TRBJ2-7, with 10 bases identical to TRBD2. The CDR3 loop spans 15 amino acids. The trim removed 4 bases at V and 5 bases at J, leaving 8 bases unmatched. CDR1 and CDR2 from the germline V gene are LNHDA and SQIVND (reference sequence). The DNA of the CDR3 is TGTGCCAGTAGTAAAACTAGCGGGGATTTGAACGAGCAGTACTTC. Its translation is CASSKTSGDLNEQYF. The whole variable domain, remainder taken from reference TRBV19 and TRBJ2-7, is DGGITQSPKYLFRKEGQNVTLSCEQNLNHDAMYWYRQDPGQGLRLIYYSQIVNDFQKGDIAEGYSVSREKKESFPLTVTSAQKNPTAFYLCASSKTSGDLNEQYFGPGTRLTVT.

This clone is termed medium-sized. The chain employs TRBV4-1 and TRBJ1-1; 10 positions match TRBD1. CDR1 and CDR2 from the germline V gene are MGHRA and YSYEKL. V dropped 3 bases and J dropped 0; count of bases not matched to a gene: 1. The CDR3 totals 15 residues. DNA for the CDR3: TGCGCCAGCAGCCAGGGACAGGGGTTGAACACTGAAGCTTTCTTT. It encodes CASSQGQGLNTEAFF.

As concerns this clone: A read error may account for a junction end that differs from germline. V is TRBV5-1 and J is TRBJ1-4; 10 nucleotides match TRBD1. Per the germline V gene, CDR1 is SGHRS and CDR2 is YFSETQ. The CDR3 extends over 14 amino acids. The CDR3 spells CASSLDRGDEKLFF. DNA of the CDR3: TGCGCCAGCAGTTTGGACAGGGGGGATGAAAAACTGTTTTTT.

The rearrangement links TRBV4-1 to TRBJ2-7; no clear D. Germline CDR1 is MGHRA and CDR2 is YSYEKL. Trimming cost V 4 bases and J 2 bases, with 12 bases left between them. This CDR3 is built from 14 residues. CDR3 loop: CASSPPAGAYEQYF. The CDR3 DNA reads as TGCGCCAGCAGCCCTCCTGCAGGAGCCTACGAGCAGTACTTC.

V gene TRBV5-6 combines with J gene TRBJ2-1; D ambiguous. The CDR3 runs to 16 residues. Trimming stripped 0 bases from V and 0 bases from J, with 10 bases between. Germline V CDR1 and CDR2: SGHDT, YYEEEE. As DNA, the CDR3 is TGTGCCAGCAGCTTGGCCGGCTGGGGCTCCTACAATGAGCAGTTCTTC. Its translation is CASSLAGWGSYNEQFF.

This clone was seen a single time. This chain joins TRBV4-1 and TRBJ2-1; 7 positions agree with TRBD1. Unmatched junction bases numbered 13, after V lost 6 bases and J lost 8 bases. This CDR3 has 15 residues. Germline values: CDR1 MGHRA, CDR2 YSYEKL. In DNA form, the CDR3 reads TGCGCCAGCAGTAATACAGGGGATCCCATCCATGAGCAGTTCTTC. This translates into CASSNTGDPIHEQFF.

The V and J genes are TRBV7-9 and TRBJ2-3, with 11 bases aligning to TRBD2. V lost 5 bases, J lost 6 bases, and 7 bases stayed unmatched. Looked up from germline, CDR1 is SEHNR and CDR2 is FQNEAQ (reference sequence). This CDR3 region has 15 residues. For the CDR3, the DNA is TGTGCCAGCAGCCCCGGAGTAGCGGGAGGGGATACGCAGTATTTT. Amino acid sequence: CASSPGVAGGDTQYF.

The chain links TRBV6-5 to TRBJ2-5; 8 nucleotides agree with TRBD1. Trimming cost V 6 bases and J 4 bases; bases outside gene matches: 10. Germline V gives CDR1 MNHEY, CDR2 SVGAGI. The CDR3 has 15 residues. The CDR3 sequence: CASRLTGVLAETQYF. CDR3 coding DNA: TGTGCCAGCAGATTGACAGGGGTATTGGCAGAGACCCAGTACTTC.

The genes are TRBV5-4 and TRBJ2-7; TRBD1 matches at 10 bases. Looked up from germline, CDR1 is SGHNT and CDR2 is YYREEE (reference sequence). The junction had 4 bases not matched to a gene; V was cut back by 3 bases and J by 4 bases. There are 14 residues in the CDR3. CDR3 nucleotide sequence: TGTGCCAGCAGCTCCCGGGACAGGGGATACGAGCAGTACTTC. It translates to CASSSRDRGYEQYF.

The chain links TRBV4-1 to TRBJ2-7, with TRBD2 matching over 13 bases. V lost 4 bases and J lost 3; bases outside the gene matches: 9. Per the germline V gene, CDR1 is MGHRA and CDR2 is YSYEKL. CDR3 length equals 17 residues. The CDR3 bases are TGCGCCAGCAGCCTCCGGACTAGCGGGAGCCTCCACTACGAGCAGTACTTC. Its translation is CASSLRTSGSLHYEQYF.

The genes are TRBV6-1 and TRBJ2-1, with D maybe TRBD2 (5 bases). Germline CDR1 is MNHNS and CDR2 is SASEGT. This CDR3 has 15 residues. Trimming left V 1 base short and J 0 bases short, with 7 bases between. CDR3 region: CASSEEGSSYNEQFF. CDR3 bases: TGTGCCAGCAGTGAAGAAGGGAGCTCCTACAATGAGCAGTTCTTC.

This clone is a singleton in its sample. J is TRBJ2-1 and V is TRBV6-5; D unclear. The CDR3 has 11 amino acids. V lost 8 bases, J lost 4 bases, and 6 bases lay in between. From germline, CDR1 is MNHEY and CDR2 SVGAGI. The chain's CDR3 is CASGLYNEQFF. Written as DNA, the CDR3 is TGTGCCAGCGGGTTGTACAATGAGCAGTTCTTC.

The CDR3 loop reads CASSQTGPETQYF. The CDR3 DNA reads TGTGCCAGCAGCCAAACAGGGCCGGAGACCCAGTACTTC. The rearrangement joins TRBV11-2 to TRBJ2-5; D might be TRBD1 (6 bases). CDR3 length: 13 amino acids. Germline V gene sequence: CDR1 SGHAT, CDR2 FQNNGV. Trimming removed 5 bases at V and 5 bases at J, with 12 bases between.